This T cell receptor beta chain appears in the sequencing data of a study of prognosis after radiotherapy for stage I lung cancer. Findings and limits, study-wide: Patients with distant metastases had lower Shannon entropy after stereotactic body radiation therapy. Reportedly, the usage of TRBV and TRBJ genes was not the same in patients with and without metastases.

Many counts were recorded for this clonotype. Its specificity is unknown. The CDR3 has 13 amino acids. CDR1 and CDR2 (germline): DFQATT, SNEGSKA (reference sequence). With V trimmed by 3 bases and J by 7 bases, 3 bases remained unmatched. Starting from genomic DNA, TCR beta CDR3 was amplified through two-round multiplex PCR. Round one of PCR was performed, and it used primers specific to each TRBV and TRBJ gene. TCRdb passed the multiplex PCR reads through MiXCR, listing each CDR3 protein once. The table has about 25,000 distinct CDR3 sequences, 40% seen once. The source was PBMCs, collected before or after stereotactic body radiation therapy (not recorded which). This receptor was identified in a donor aged 50 or older with non-small cell lung cancer. This chain joins TRBV20-1 and TRBJ2-1, with TRBD1 matching 10 bases. CDR3 loop: CSASRDRGNEQFF. The CDR3 coding sequence is TGCAGTGCTAGTCGGGACAGGGGAAATGAGCAGTTCTTC.